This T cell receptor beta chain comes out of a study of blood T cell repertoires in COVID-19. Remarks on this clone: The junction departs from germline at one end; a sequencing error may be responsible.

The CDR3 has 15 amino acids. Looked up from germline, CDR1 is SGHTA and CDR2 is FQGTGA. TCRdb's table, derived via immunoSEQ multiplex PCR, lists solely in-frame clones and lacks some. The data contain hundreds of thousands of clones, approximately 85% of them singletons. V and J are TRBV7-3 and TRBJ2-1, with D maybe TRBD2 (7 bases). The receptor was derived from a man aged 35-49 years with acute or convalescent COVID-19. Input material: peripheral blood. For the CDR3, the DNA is TGTGCCAGCAGCCTAACTGGGTTAGGGGGGGATGAGCAGTTCTTC. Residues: CASSLTGLGGDEQFF.